Listed here is a single T cell receptor beta chain. Its target is not known. One end of the junction varies from germline; a read error may be responsible. Other DNA sequences from this sample encode an identical CDR3 as well. This entry is derived from a study of siplizumab effects on memory and regulatory T cells. CDR1 MNHEY and CDR2 SMNVEV come from the germline V gene (reference sequence). The CDR3 has 14 residues. Using immunoSEQ multiplex PCR, the repertoire was profiled, and TCRdb retains in-frame clones only, with some absent. The sample gives more than 85,000 clones, approximately 90% of which show up once; around 0.73% is in the top ten. The study, taken as a whole, reports: The study found naive T cells seemingly more diverse than memory cells and seemingly major alloresponse contributors. With siplizumab, Treg-derived clones averaged roughly 66% of mappable alloreactive CD4+ clones, versus around 28% in controls. Some alloreactive sequences were traceable to unstimulated CD4+ memory cells, and siplizumab significantly reduced them.

The sample taken for sequencing was Tregs sorted from blood. This chain links TRBV27 with TRBJ1-2; 8 bases align to TRBD1. The TCR sequence derives from a human donor in good health. The CDR3 DNA reads as TGCGCCAGCAGTCCGAGGACAGGGTCCTATGGCTACACCTTC. This gives the protein CASSPRTGSYGYTF.